This TCR beta chain was captured by sequencing in a study of blood T cell repertoires in COVID-19. Donors were grouped by their self-reported clinical history. Two consecutive negative NP/OP PCR tests, clearance, or resolved symptoms defined Cohort 3 recovery. The J segment lost 8 bases and the V segment lost 10 bases, leaving 9 bases of the junction unmatched. Germline CDR1 reads LNHDA; CDR2 reads SQIVND (reference sequence). This CDR3 region has 14 residues. Repertoires were generated with immunoSEQ multiplex PCR, while TCRdb's copy carries only in-frame clones and drops some. The sample includes over 150,000 clones, more than 75% of them seen just once. This clone appeared a single time.

Sequenced: PBMCs or T cells enriched from blood (not recorded which). The origin of this receptor is a woman between 50 and 59 years old who had recovered from COVID-19. The chain recombines TRBV19 with TRBJ2-1, with 12 bases lining up with TRBD2. In DNA, the CDR3 is TGTGCCAAAACAAGGACTAGCGGGAACCATGAGCAGTTCTTC. Protein product: CAKTRTSGNHEQFF.